These 13 T cell receptor beta chains share one sample of origin, sequenced in a study of early T cells in non-severe SARS-CoV-2 infection (dated by TCRdb to the early 2020s). The library was obtained by 5' RACE. The sequencer listed for this sample is NextSeq 500. TCRdb cleaned the public reads at Q25 with fastp, built clones with MiXCR and kept in-frame beta chains. Every distinct CDR3 protein forms one entry, paired with its most common genes and DNA. This sample holds roughly 99,000 distinct CDR3 sequences; roughly 12% were observed only once. The ten biggest clones cover under 4.5% of the sample. Material: whole blood, obtained at baseline. The origin of the receptors is an adult who was a healthcare worker with PCR-confirmed SARS-CoV-2 infection or an uninfected control (not recorded which).

This rearrangement joins TRBV25-1 to TRBJ1-4, with D perhaps TRBD1 (6 bases). The CDR3 contains 16 residues. Germline values: CDR1 MGHDK, CDR2 SYGVNS. Trimming pared 4 bases from V and 4 bases from J, leaving 16 bases between. As DNA, the CDR3 is TGTGCCAGCAGTGGGGGAACAGGGACTCTTAATGAAAAACTGTTTTTT. This encodes CASSGGTGTLNEKLFF.

The CDR3: CASSASSGTFTGELFF. The CDR3 DNA sequence: TGCGCCAGCAGTGCATCCTCCGGGACCTTCACCGGGGAGCTGTTTTTT. This rearrangement joins TRBV10-1 to TRBJ2-2; D might be TRBD1 or TRBD2, each matching 5 bases. Deletions cut 4 bases from V and 4 bases from J, with 16 bases between. Germline V lookup: CDR1 WNHNN, CDR2 SYGVQD (reference sequence). The CDR3 consists of 16 residues.

This chain joins TRBV7-3 and TRBJ1-4; 10 positions agree with TRBD1. This CDR3 is 15 amino acids long. The V and J ends lost 5 bases and 5 bases, in that order; junction bases with no gene match: 5. Germline V lookup: CDR1 SGHTA, CDR2 FQGTGA. The CDR3 loop is CASSPRGQGNEKLFF. In DNA, the CDR3 is TGTGCCAGCAGCCCCCGGGGACAGGGGAATGAAAAACTGTTTTTT.

This clonotype came up many times. The chain has TRBV5-1 and TRBJ1-2; weak D call: TRBD1 (5 bases). The CDR3 contains 13 residues. Germline values: CDR1 SGHRS, CDR2 YFSETQ. The germline V and J ends were trimmed by 2 bases and 4 bases, with 9 bases remaining between them. Here the CDR3 DNA reads TGCGCCAGCAGCTTTGACAGTCGCTATGGCTACACCTTC. The encoded protein is CASSFDSRYGYTF.

The DNA of the CDR3 is TGCGCCAGCAGCTTGCAACCTGGGGGCACCGCAGATACGCAGTATTTT. Protein product: CASSLQPGGTADTQYF. The chain links TRBV5-1 to TRBJ2-3; TRBD1 might be the D (6 bases). There are 16 residues in the CDR3. Trimming stripped 1 base from V and 4 bases from J, with 16 bases between. The V gene's germline CDR1 is SGHRS and CDR2 YFSETQ.

This chain uses TRBV5-5 with TRBJ2-1; 13 positions match TRBD2. The CDR3 covers 18 residues. V gave up 4 bases and J gave up 6 bases; unmatched junction bases: 13. Germline V CDR1 and CDR2: SGHKS, YYEKEE (reference sequence). The CDR3 nucleotides are TGTGCCAGCAGCGCCGCGGGACTAGCGGGAAAGTACCTCAATGAGCAGTTCTTC. Protein sequence: CASSAAGLAGKYLNEQFF. The whole variable domain, filled in from reference TRBV5-5 and TRBJ2-1, reads DAGVTQSPTHLIKTRGQQVTLRCSPISGHKSVSWYQQVLGQGPQFIFQYYEKEERGRGNFPDRFSARQFPNYSSELNVNALLLGDSALYLCASSAAGLAGKYLNEQFFGPGTRLTVL.

This clonotype was detected only a few times. The chain's CDR3 is CSARLAPYNEQFF. The CDR3, as DNA: TGCAGTGCTAGGCTGGCTCCCTACAATGAGCAGTTCTTC. The chain has TRBV20-1 and TRBJ2-1; no clear D gene. CDR1 and CDR2 from the germline V gene are DFQATT and SNEGSKA (reference sequence). The V and J ends lost 3 bases and 2 bases respectively, with 8 bases between them. The CDR3 sequence is 13 residues long.

This clonotype appeared many times. The chain is built from TRBV7-2 and TRBJ1-5; D gene unclear. V dropped 2 bases and J dropped 11 bases, with 16 bases sitting between them. Germline CDR1 and CDR2: SGHTA and FQGNSA. This CDR3 is built from 14 residues. The CDR3 nucleotides are TGTGCCAGCAGCTTAAGTTTGGAGGCGGGAGCCCAGCATTTT. Translation gives CASSLSLEAGAQHF.

The chain has TRBV24-1 and TRBJ2-6; 7 nucleotides line up with TRBD1. This CDR3 is built from 17 residues. Germline V gives CDR1 KGHDR, CDR2 SFDVKD. V shed 4 bases, J shed 4 bases, and the junction held 9 bases outside the gene matches. The CDR3 protein is CATSDPTGASGANVLTF. CDR3 in DNA: TGTGCCACCAGTGACCCAACAGGGGCCTCGGGGGCCAACGTCCTGACTTTC.

This clonotype was seen more than once but under ten times. CDR3 loop: CASSLRSNQPQHF. The DNA for the CDR3 is TGTGCCAGCAGCTTGAGGAGCAATCAGCCCCAGCATTTT. V usage is TRBV7-8 and J usage is TRBJ1-5; D is uncertain. This CDR3 spans 13 amino acids. The V end lost 3 bases, the J end lost 1 base, and 4 bases lay between the germline ends. Germline CDR1 and CDR2: SGHVS and FQNEAQ. Supplemented by reference TRBV7-8 and TRBJ1-5, the full variable domain reads GAGVSQSPRYKVAKRGQDVALRCDPISGHVSLFWYQQALGQGPEFLTYFQNEAQLDKSGLPSDRFFAERPEGSVSTLKIQRTQQEDSAVYLCASSLRSNQPQHFGDGTRLSIL.

The rearrangement joins TRBV10-3 to TRBJ2-3, with D unclear. Trimming removed 0 bases from V and 3 bases from J, with 10 bases in between. In germline, CDR1 is ENHRY, CDR2 SYGVKD. The CDR3 has 15 residues. CDR3 amino acids: CAISESVPSTDTQYF. The CDR3 DNA reads TGTGCCATCAGTGAGTCGGTCCCCAGTACAGATACGCAGTATTTT.

This clonotype was observed a handful of times. The V and J genes are TRBV20-1 and TRBJ2-5, with D hard to call. The CDR3 consists of 15 residues. Trimming removed 0 bases from V and 5 bases from J, with 16 bases in between. The germline gives CDR1 DFQATT, CDR2 SNEGSKA (reference sequence). In DNA, the CDR3 is TGCAGTGCTAGAGATCAAATAAGATTTGTGGAGACCCAGTACTTC. Its protein is CSARDQIRFVETQYF.

The genes are TRBV27 and TRBJ2-7, with a tentative D call TRBD1 (5 bases). In germline, CDR1 is MNHEY, CDR2 SMNVEV (reference sequence). The CDR3 consists of 14 residues. Between the trimmed V and J ends, which lost 3 bases and 6 bases, there was a span of 15 bases. Here the CDR3 reads CASSFGQGFGEQYF. The CDR3 region has the DNA TGTGCCAGCAGTTTCGGGCAGGGATTTGGCGAGCAGTACTTC.